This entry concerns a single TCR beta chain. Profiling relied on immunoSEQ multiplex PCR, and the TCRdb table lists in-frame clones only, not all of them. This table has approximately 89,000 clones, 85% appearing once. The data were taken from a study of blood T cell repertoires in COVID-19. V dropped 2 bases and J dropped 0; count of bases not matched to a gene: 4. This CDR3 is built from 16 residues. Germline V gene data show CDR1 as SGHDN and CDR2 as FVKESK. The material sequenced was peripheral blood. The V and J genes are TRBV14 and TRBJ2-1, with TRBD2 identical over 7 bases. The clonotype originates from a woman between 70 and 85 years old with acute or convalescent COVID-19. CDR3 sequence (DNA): TGTGCCAGCAGCCAATTGGGACTACACTCCTACAATGAGCAGTTCTTC. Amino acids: CASSQLGLHSYNEQFF.